This passage covers 22 T cell receptor beta chains from one sample sequenced in a study of OX40 agonist ivuxolimab in advanced cancers. The library was prepared using the immunoSEQ multiplex PCR assay. TCRdb took over this immuneACCESS table, retaining in-frame rearrangements with V and J assigned. Such tables are incomplete; in checked studies, under half of the missing clones stem from an unresolved V gene, and the remainder is unexplained. Recorded for this sample are some 74,000 clones; approximately 90% of them occurred a single time. The ten top clones hold around 1% of the sample. Sequences were derived from CD4+ or CD8+ T cells sorted from blood, sampled in a trial of the OX40 agonist ivuxolimab. All receptors come from an adult with an advanced solid tumor such as melanoma, head and neck, liver or kidney cancer.

This chain connects TRBV7-2 to TRBJ1-4; no firm D call. Looked up from germline, CDR1 is SGHTA and CDR2 is FQGNSA. V was trimmed by 1 base and J by 6 bases, leaving 12 bases between them. The CDR3 spans 15 residues. CDR3 residues: CASSLDGGRDEKLFF. CDR3 sequence (DNA): TGTGCCAGCAGCTTAGATGGAGGGCGGGATGAAAAACTGTTTTTT.

This clone turned up a few times. This rearrangement joins TRBV6-6 to TRBJ2-1; D is undetermined. Between the trimmed V and J ends, which lost 4 bases and 8 bases, there was a span of 6 bases. The CDR3 covers 11 residues. Germline values: CDR1 MNHNY, CDR2 SVGAGI (reference sequence). The CDR3, as DNA: TGTGCCAGCAGTTGGAGCGATGAGCAGTTCTTC. It specifies CASSWSDEQFF.

The rearrangement joins TRBV5-4 to TRBJ2-1; 11 nucleotides agree with TRBD2. The CDR3 extends over 17 amino acids. The germline V gene has CDR1 SGHNT and CDR2 YYREEE (reference sequence). The junction had 7 bases not matched to a gene; V was cut back by 5 bases and J by 0 bases. This chain's CDR3 is CASRPTSGDTSYNEQFF. CDR3 bases: TGTGCCAGCAGACCGACTAGCGGGGATACCTCCTACAATGAGCAGTTCTTC.

This chain links TRBV27 with TRBJ1-6, with D possibly TRBD1 on 6 matching bases. The CDR3 is 12 amino acids. Germline CDR1 and CDR2: MNHEY and SMNVEV (reference sequence). Trimming removed 3 bases at V and 14 bases at J, with 11 bases between. The CDR3 protein is CASSFRGRTLHF. CDR3 nucleotides: TGTGCCAGCAGTTTCAGGGGCAGAACCCTCCACTTT.

The chain carries TRBV29-1 and TRBJ1-4, with 7 bases fitting TRBD1. Germline CDR1 and CDR2: SQVTM and ANQGSEA. CDR3 length: 13 amino acids. J lost 8 bases, V lost 6 bases, and 9 bases had no gene match. The CDR3 DNA sequence: TGCAGCGTGGTTGGGCCAGGGGGGGAAAAACTGTTTTTT. This gives the protein CSVVGPGGEKLFF. The entire variable domain, with the rest obtained from reference TRBV29-1 and TRBJ1-4, is as follows: SAVISQKPSRDICQRGTSLTIQCQVDSQVTMMFWYRQQPGQSLTLIATANQGSEATYESGFVIDKFPISRPNLTFSTLTVSNMSPEDSSIYLCSVVGPGGEKLFFGSGTQLSVL.

The V gene is TRBV18, the J gene TRBJ2-6; D ambiguous. The CDR3 has 17 amino acids. CDR1 is KGHSH and CDR2 is LQKENI in the germline V gene. Trimming took 3 bases from V and 3 from J, leaving 15 bases between them. The CDR3 DNA is TGTGCCAGCTCACCTCGGTCCCTCCCGCTTGGGGCCAACGTCCTGACTTTC. Translation gives CASSPRSLPLGANVLTF.

This clone was counted once. The chain joins TRBV2 to TRBJ1-6; D not resolved. Deletions cut 3 bases from V and 9 bases from J, with 9 bases between. Germline V lookup: CDR1 SNHLY, CDR2 FYNNEI. The CDR3 runs to 13 residues. CDR3 DNA sequence: TGTGCCAGCAGTGATTCTAGGGCTTCACCCCTCCACTTT. This sequence encodes CASSDSRASPLHF.

The chain joins TRBV5-1 to TRBJ1-4, with TRBD1 matching 10 bases. In germline, CDR1 is SGHRS, CDR2 YFSETQ. This CDR3 region has 16 residues. With V trimmed by 4 bases and J by 8 bases, 11 bases remained unmatched. CDR3 sequence: CASSDVDRGLREKLFF. Here the CDR3 DNA reads TGCGCCAGCAGCGACGTCGACAGGGGGCTACGGGAAAAACTGTTTTTT.

The chain couples TRBV5-6 to TRBJ2-7, with TRBD2 as a possible D gene (6 bases). CDR3 size: 14 residues. Trimming cost V 6 bases and J 2 bases, with 15 bases left between them. Germline V CDR1 and CDR2: SGHDT, YYEEEE. Here the CDR3 reads CASTSRRETYEQYF. The DNA for the CDR3 is TGTGCCAGCACTTCTCGGCGGGAAACCTACGAGCAGTACTTC. Looking up the rest from reference TRBV5-6 and TRBJ2-7 gives the full variable domain: DAGVTQSPTHLIKTRGQQVTLRCSPKSGHDTVSWYQQALGQGPQFIFQYYEEEERQRGNFPDRFSGHQFPNYSSELNVNALLLGDSALYLCASTSRRETYEQYFGPGTRLTVT.

The J gene is TRBJ1-4, the V gene TRBV25-1; tentatively, D is TRBD1 (5 bases). Per germline, CDR1 MGHDK and CDR2 SYGVNS. CDR3 length: 14 amino acids. V shed 6 bases and J shed 2 bases, with 10 bases lying between them. CDR3 coding DNA: TGTGCCAGCAGGGGGGTGGGCACTAATGAAAAACTGTTTTTT. Translating it yields CASRGVGTNEKLFF.

The gene calls are TRBV5-4 and TRBJ2-2, with 7 bases lining up with TRBD2. The CDR3 spans 15 residues. Germline-derived CDR1 and CDR2 are SGHNT and YYREEE (reference sequence). Trimming removed 4 bases from V and 3 bases from J; junction bases left unmatched: 6. The CDR3 DNA follows: TGTGCCAGCAGCCCGAACGCGGGGGACACCGGGGAGCTGTTTTTT. Protein: CASSPNAGDTGELFF.

This chain uses TRBV5-4 with TRBJ1-5; 8 bases match TRBD1. From germline, CDR1 is SGHNT and CDR2 YYREEE (reference sequence). The V and J ends lost 4 bases and 4 bases, in that order; junction bases with no gene match: 4. This CDR3 contains 14 residues. The CDR3 DNA reads as TGTGCCAGCAGCGCAGGGGGCAGAAATCAGCCCCAGCATTTT. Translating it yields CASSAGGRNQPQHF.

This rearrangement joins TRBV5-1 to TRBJ2-5; TRBD1 might be the D (7 bases). The CDR3 length is 15 residues. V was cut by 4 bases and J by 5 bases, with 18 bases left in between. The germline gives CDR1 SGHRS, CDR2 YFSETQ. CDR3 amino acids: CASSRQGGSIETQYF. CDR3 DNA sequence: TGCGCCAGCAGCCGACAGGGAGGATCAATCGAGACCCAGTACTTC.

This chain connects TRBV9 to TRBJ2-3, with D uncertain. This CDR3 contains 13 residues. The V gene lost 1 base and the J gene lost 0 bases, with 3 bases spanning the gap. Germline assignment: CDR1 SGDLS and CDR2 YYNGEE. In nucleotides, the CDR3 is TGTGCCAGCAGCGTAAAGAGCACAGATACGCAGTATTTT. Protein product: CASSVKSTDTQYF.

The chain recombines TRBV27 with TRBJ2-5, with TRBD1 as a possible D gene (5 bases). Germline loops: CDR1 MNHEY, CDR2 SMNVEV (reference sequence). The CDR3 extends over 18 amino acids. The germline V and J ends were trimmed by 3 bases and 2 bases, with 22 bases remaining between them. In DNA, the CDR3 is TGTGCCAGCAGTTTTAGAAAGTCCGCCCGGACACCTCAAGAGACCCAGTACTTC. Translated, it gives CASSFRKSARTPQETQYF.

The chain uses TRBV7-3 and TRBJ2-2; maybe TRBD2 (5 bases). CDR3 length equals 14 residues. Trimming stripped 3 bases from V and 6 bases from J, with 11 bases between. Germline V gives CDR1 SGHTA, CDR2 FQGTGA. CDR3 in DNA: TGTGCCAGCAGCTTTCGGCTAGCAGCCGGGGAGCTGTTTTTT. Translation gives CASSFRLAAGELFF.

CDR3: CSVEPMGQGADTQYF. The CDR3 DNA sequence: TGCAGCGTTGAACCTATGGGACAGGGGGCAGATACGCAGTATTTT. The chain joins TRBV29-1 to TRBJ2-3; 11 bases are shared with TRBD1. With 2 bases clipped from V and 4 bases from J, the junction kept 5 bases outside the gene matches. The CDR3 consists of 15 residues. Germline loops: CDR1 SQVTM, CDR2 ANQGSEA.

The chain is built from TRBV5-1 and TRBJ2-2; TRBD1 is a possible D gene (5 bases). Trimming pared 3 bases from V and 0 bases from J, leaving 9 bases between. The length of the CDR3 is 15 residues. CDR1 and CDR2 from the germline V gene are SGHRS and YFSETQ. The CDR3 DNA sequence: TGCGCCAGCAGCTGGACGACAGCGAACACCGGGGAGCTGTTTTTT. Translating it yields CASSWTTANTGELFF.

The chain couples TRBV5-4 to TRBJ2-5; D might be TRBD1 (6 bases). Germline V gene data show CDR1 as SGHNT and CDR2 as YYREEE (reference sequence). Between the trimmed V and J ends, which lost 2 bases and 5 bases, there was a span of 16 bases. CDR3 length equals 15 residues. CDR3: CASSFYLQGRETQYF. Here the CDR3 DNA reads TGTGCCAGCAGCTTCTATTTACAGGGAAGGGAGACCCAGTACTTC. Filled out from reference TRBV5-4 and TRBJ2-5, the complete variable domain reads ETGVTQSPTHLIKTRGQQVTLRCSSQSGHNTVSWYQQALGQGPQFIFQYYREEENGRGNFPPRFSGLQFPNYSSELNVNALELDDSALYLCASSFYLQGRETQYFGPGTRLLVL.

CDR3 DNA sequence: TGCGCCAGCAGTAGTCGTCTAGCGGGAGACTCAGATACGCAGTATTTT. Protein product: CASSSRLAGDSDTQYF. The chain recombines TRBV10-1 with TRBJ2-3; TRBD2 matches 10 bases. CDR1 and CDR2 (germline): WNHNN, SYGVQD (reference sequence). Trimming took 5 bases from V and 4 from J; bases not matched to a gene: 9. The CDR3 has 16 amino acids.

The rearrangement joins TRBV13 to TRBJ1-2; D might be TRBD1 (6 bases). The germline CDR1 and CDR2 sequences are PRHDT and FYEKMQ (reference sequence). V was cut by 4 bases and J by 0 bases, with 15 bases left in between. This CDR3 spans 16 amino acids. The CDR3 region has the DNA TGTGCCAGCAGCTCCTCCAGGGGTTTAGCTAACTATGGCTACACCTTC. Translating gives CASSSSRGLANYGYTF. The full variable domain, completed using reference TRBV13 and TRBJ1-2, is AAGVIQSPRHLIKEKRETATLKCYPIPRHDTVYWYQQGPGQDPQFLISFYEKMQSDKGSIPDRFSAQQFSDYHSELNMSSLELGDSALYFCASSSSRGLANYGYTFGSGTRLTVV.

The chain couples TRBV27 to TRBJ1-1; no definite D call. This CDR3 is built from 16 residues. CDR1 MNHEY and CDR2 SMNVEV come from the germline V gene (reference sequence). V was cut by 2 bases and J by 1 base, with 14 bases left in between. The CDR3 spells CASSLLQRPGNTEAFF. DNA for the CDR3: TGTGCCAGCAGTTTACTTCAGCGCCCAGGGAACACTGAAGCTTTCTTT.